The next 5 T cell receptor beta chains were all read from a single sample in a study of Ad26.COV2.S vaccination and SARS-CoV-2 variants. Produced via immunoSEQ multiplex PCR; TCRdb's table is partial and in-frame only. The repertoire holds under 250,000 clones, around 88% seen once, with less than 3% in the top ten. Treatment given: some 19 received Ad26.COV2.S at low or high dose, single or two shots; about 5 received placebo; per-sample allocation not given. Specimen acquisition occurred on day 63 following the initial vaccine or placebo injection. Here the sequenced sample was peripheral blood, taken in a trial of Ad26.COV2.S vaccine versus placebo. Receptors were obtained from a person aged 18 to 59 who received the Ad26.COV2.S COVID-19 vaccine or a placebo.

The chain joins TRBV6-5 to TRBJ2-1, with 8 bases that match TRBD2. Trimming took 5 bases from V and 9 from J; bases not matched to a gene: 9. CDR1 is MNHEY and CDR2 is SVGAGI in the germline V gene. The CDR3 is made up of 14 amino acids. CDR3 bases: TGTGCCAGCAGTAGCGGGGGTTCTCGGAGTGAGCAGTTCTTC. Its translation: CASSSGGSRSEQFF.

This chain joins TRBV7-8 and TRBJ2-5, with D unclear. V lost 6 bases and J lost 5, with 10 bases in between. The CDR3 has 12 residues. Germline CDR1 and CDR2: SGHVS and FQNEAQ. The CDR3 region has the DNA TGTGCCAGCAGACCCATAGAGGAGACCCAGTACTTC. Translation gives CASRPIEETQYF.

This clone was observed once. The chain's CDR3 is CASSKAVQGFSYTF. The DNA for the CDR3 is TGTGCTAGCAGCAAAGCAGTACAGGGATTCAGCTACACCTTC. The gene calls are TRBV21-1 and TRBJ1-2; the table's TRBD1 call for D was not verified on the DNA. TRBV21-1 is a pseudogene segment. The CDR3 length is 14 residues.

The chain is built from TRBV13 and TRBJ1-1, with D possibly matching TRBD1 (5 bases). CDR1 is PRHDT, CDR2 FYEKMQ, per germline (reference sequence). CDR3 length: 15 residues. Trimming removed 2 bases at V and 0 bases at J, with 10 bases between. CDR3 residues: CASSLRGRMNTEAFF. The CDR3 region has the DNA TGTGCCAGCAGCTTAAGGGGCCGGATGAACACTGAAGCTTTCTTT.

The gene calls are TRBV7-8 and TRBJ2-1; 7 bases fit TRBD2. CDR3 length: 13 residues. The V and J ends lost 3 bases and 9 bases, in that order; junction bases with no gene match: 5. Germline V gene data show CDR1 as SGHVS and CDR2 as FQNEAQ. CDR3 in amino acids: CASSLTRESEQFF. The CDR3 bases are TGTGCCAGCAGCTTGACGCGGGAGAGTGAGCAGTTCTTC.